The rows below give T cell receptor beta chains drawn from one sample of a study of breast tumors, draining lymph nodes, adjacent tissues. TCRdb used MiXCR to reprocess the multiplex PCR reads, holding one entry per CDR3 protein. Found here are about 89,000 distinct CDR3 sequences, over 25% of them singletons; the top ten hold over 8%. The sequenced sample was axillary lymph node tissue. The receptors stem from a female donor with breast cancer. Some clones in this sample may be carry-over from other donors' samples. The CDR3 runs from the conserved cysteine through the conserved F or W. D genes are given only for firm matches. A clone size is listed for some rows: how often the clone was seen (once, few, many), or a class if it is expanded.

j_call,v_call,d_call,clone_size,cdr3_length,cdr3_nt,cdr3_aa
TRBJ1-6,TRBV13,-,few,12,TGTGCCAGCAGCTTACCGGGTGGTGCCCTCCACTTT,CASSLPGGALHF
TRBJ1-5,TRBV20-1,-,-,16,TGCAGTGCTAGAAAAGTTCTGGGTTACGAGGGACAGCCCCAGCATTTT,CSARKVLGYEGQPQHF
TRBJ1-1,TRBV15,-,few,13,TGTGCCACCAGCAGAGACATGAACACTGAAGCTTTCTTT,CATSRDMNTEAFF
TRBJ2-3,TRBV5-1,TRBD1,-,15,TGCGCCAGCAGCTTTCCGGGACAGGTGCCAGATACGCAGTATTTT,CASSFPGQVPDTQYF
TRBJ2-5,TRBV19,-,many,15,TGTGCCAGTAGTATAATGGCGGGATTACAAGAGACCCAGTACTTC,CASSIMAGLQETQYF
TRBJ2-7,TRBV28,-,many,13,TGTGCCAGCAGTCGGACTGCCTCCTACGAGCAGTACTTC,CASSRTASYEQYF
TRBJ2-3,TRBV7-2,TRBD2,once,18,TGTGCCAGCAGCCAAGATTTCTTAGCGGGACTCGGAACAGATACGCAGTATTTT,CASSQDFLAGLGTDTQYF
TRBJ1-2,TRBV12-3/TRBV12-4,TRBD1,-,15,TGTGCCAGCGGGGGGGCAACCGGGACAGGGTTTGGCTACACCTTC,CASGGATGTGFGYTF
TRBJ1-5,TRBV4-3,TRBD1,once,12,TGCGCCAGCAGCCAAACGACAGGGGCTCAGCATTTT,CASSQTTGAQHF
TRBJ1-4,TRBV4-3,TRBD1,many,16,TGCGCCAGCAGCCGCGGACAGGAGTCGTATAATGAAAAACTGTTTTTT,CASSRGQESYNEKLFF
TRBJ2-2,TRBV27,-,many,13,TGTGCCAGCAGTTCGCAGGCCGTCGGGGAGCTGTTTTTT,CASSSQAVGELFF
TRBJ1-2,TRBV9,-,-,12,TGTGCCAGCAGCCAAGACCTTACTGGAAACACCTTC,CASSQDLTGNTF
TRBJ2-3,TRBV29-1,TRBD2,-,17,TGCAGCGTTGAAGCTCCGGGGGGTAGAGCTGGCACAGATACGCAGTATTTT,CSVEAPGGRAGTDTQYF
TRBJ2-1,TRBV7-2,-,many,13,TGTGCCAGCAGCCCCCGGCTTGGCAATGAGCAGTTCTTC,CASSPRLGNEQFF
TRBJ2-1,TRBV9,-,once,14,TGTGCCAGCAGCCCCCACGCGGGGTACAATGAGCAGTTCTTC,CASSPHAGYNEQFF
TRBJ1-2,TRBV4-1,-,many,14,TGCGCCAGCAGCCAAGACCGGCGAAACTATGGCTACACCTTC,CASSQDRRNYGYTF
TRBJ1-4,TRBV30,-,few,16,TGTGCCTGGAGTAAGATTCAGGGGAGAACTAATGAAAAACTGTTTTTT,CAWSKIQGRTNEKLFF
TRBJ1-2,TRBV5-4,TRBD1,many,19,TGTGCCAGCAGCCAAACTTGGGGACAGGGGGCAATAGGGAGGTATGGCTACACCTTC,CASSQTWGQGAIGRYGYTF
TRBJ2-1,TRBV12-3/TRBV12-4,TRBD2,many,17,TGTGCCAGCAGTTTAAGACTAGCGGATGATTCCTACAATGAGCAGTTCTTC,CASSLRLADDSYNEQFF
TRBJ2-5,TRBV5-1,-,many,15,TGCGCCAGCAGCTCGTCGGACGGAGCGGGTGAGACCCAGTACTTC,CASSSSDGAGETQYF
TRBJ2-1,TRBV5-4,-,few,16,TGTGCCAGCAGCTTGTTGTGGGGGGGACAGAACAATGAGCAGTTCTTC,CASSLLWGGQNNEQFF
TRBJ1-3,TRBV30,-,many,11,TGTGCCTGGAGTCCCCAGGACACCATATATTTT,CAWSPQDTIYF
TRBJ2-2,TRBV24-1,-,many,16,TGTGCCACCAGTGATTTCTTGGGGGAAGACACCGGGGAGCTGTTTTTT,CATSDFLGEDTGELFF
TRBJ1-4,TRBV19,-,many,12,TGTGCCAGTAGTCCGGACCGTGAAAAACTGTTTTTT,CASSPDREKLFF
TRBJ2-7,TRBV7-2,-,many,14,TGTGCCAGCAGCTTCTTCCACAGGGCCTACGAGCAGTACTTC,CASSFFHRAYEQYF
TRBJ2-1,TRBV20-1,TRBD2,-,16,TGCAGTGCTCGGGAGTTCGGCGGGGGAGGAGTTAATGAGCAGTTCTTC,CSAREFGGGGVNEQFF
TRBJ1-2,TRBV29-1,TRBD1,-,14,TGCAGCGTTGTTGGGACAGGGAAAAACTATGGCTACACCTTC,CSVVGTGKNYGYTF
TRBJ1-6,TRBV14,-,many,13,TGTGCCAGCAGCCGTTTCGACGCCCAAATCCTCCACTTT,CASSRFDAQILHF
TRBJ2-1,TRBV5-8,-,many,15,TGTGCCAGCAGCCTGCGGACTGGGAGCTACAATGAGCAGTTCTTC,CASSLRTGSYNEQFF
TRBJ2-5,TRBV2,TRBD2,many,11,TGTGCCAGCAGGGGGGGGGAGACCCAGTACTTC,CASRGGETQYF
TRBJ1-2,TRBV29-1,TRBD1,many,17,TGCAGCGTTTTCCATTGGGACAGGGGAAGGGGTAGCTATGGCTACACCTTC,CSVFHWDRGRGSYGYTF
TRBJ2-6,TRBV20-1,-,many,16,TGCAGTGCCTATATAACAGGGATCCCTGGGGCCAACGTCCTGACTTTC,CSAYITGIPGANVLTF
TRBJ1-1,TRBV19,-,-,14,TGTGCCAGTAGTATGGCCAGTACCCCTACGGAAGCTTTCTTT,CASSMASTPTEAFF
TRBJ2-3,TRBV24-1,TRBD2,many,17,TGTGCCACCAGTGATTTGGAACTAGCGGGCACCCCAGATACGCAGTATTTT,CATSDLELAGTPDTQYF
TRBJ1-3,TRBV2,-,many,13,TGTGCCAGCAGTGTAGAATCTGGAAACACCATATATTTT,CASSVESGNTIYF
TRBJ2-2,TRBV6-5,TRBD2,many,17,TGTGCCAGCAGTTACAAGGCTAGCGGGGCGAACACCGGGGAGCTGTTTTTT,CASSYKASGANTGELFF
TRBJ2-5,TRBV9,-,many,18,TGTGCCAGCAGCCCCCGAGGGGGAGGGGCATATAATCAAGAGACCCAGTACTTC,CASSPRGGGAYNQETQYF
TRBJ2-3,TRBV9,-,many,15,TGTGCCAGCAGCGTAGCGGGGCGGAAGACAGATACGCAGTATTTT,CASSVAGRKTDTQYF
TRBJ1-2,TRBV20-1,-,many,12,TGCAGTGCTAGAACAGGGCCCGGTGGCTACACCTTC,CSARTGPGGYTF
TRBJ1-2,TRBV15,TRBD1,once,15,TGTGCCACCAGCGCTCGGACAGGGAATAACTATGGCTACACCTTC,CATSARTGNNYGYTF
TRBJ2-3,TRBV27,TRBD2,many,14,TGTGCCAGCAGTAGCCGGGACTACACAGATACGCAGTATTTT,CASSSRDYTDTQYF